A single sample is the source of the 6 T cell receptor beta chains below, sequenced in a study of CD8 T cells in ankylosing spondylitis. Study findings and constraints: Ankylosing spondylitis blood appeared to carry a characteristic TCR beta motif of roughly eight highly homologous variants.

MiXCR was run by TCRdb on the 5' RACE reads, yielding one entry per CDR3 protein. The table records about 220,000 distinct CDR3 sequences, around 16% of them present only once. Their target antigens are unknown. Sequenced material: blood, either unsorted or a sorted T cell fraction (not recorded which). These receptors originate from a male donor with ankylosing spondylitis.

The J gene is TRBJ2-6, the V gene TRBV6-2 or TRBV6-3, with D perhaps matching TRBD2 (6 bases). Germline-derived CDR1 and CDR2 are MNHEY and SVGEGT. This CDR3 has 18 residues. Trimming shortened V by 10 bases and J by 2 bases, and 24 bases separated the two germline ends. The CDR3 loop is CAIEHRETRTPGANVLTF. CDR3 nucleotides: TGTGCCATCGAGCACCGGGAGACCAGGACACCTGGGGCCAACGTCCTGACTTTC.

The table lists this clonotype with many counts. The chain has TRBV7-8 and TRBJ2-2; 9 positions agree with TRBD1. Germline trimming cut 5 bases from V and 1 base from J; bases unmatched to any gene: 8. Looked up from germline, CDR1 is SGHVS and CDR2 is FQNEAQ. The CDR3 consists of 17 residues. The DNA for the CDR3 is TGTGCCAGCAGCCCCTATGCGGACAGGGGGAACACCGGGGAGCTGTTTTTT. This gives the protein CASSPYADRGNTGELFF.

The CDR3 loop is CASSPRGPGELFF. As DNA, the CDR3 is TGTGCCAGCAGCCCCAGGGGCCCCGGGGAGCTGTTTTTT. The genes are TRBV7-9 and TRBJ2-2; TRBD1 is a possible D gene (6 bases). The CDR3 consists of 13 residues. The V gene lost 5 bases and the J gene lost 6 bases, with 10 bases spanning the gap. Germline V gives CDR1 SEHNR, CDR2 FQNEAQ (reference sequence).

This clonotype has just a few counts. The V gene is TRBV7-9, the J gene TRBJ2-7, with D maybe TRBD1 (6 bases). The CDR3 sequence is 13 residues long. Germline assignment: CDR1 SEHNR and CDR2 FQNEAQ (reference sequence). The germline V and J ends were trimmed by 7 bases and 0 bases, with 10 bases remaining between them. This chain's CDR3 is CASTGTYSYEQYF. The CDR3 DNA is TGTGCCAGCACCGGGACATACTCCTACGAGCAGTACTTC.

Ten or more counts support this clonotype. V gene TRBV4-1 combines with J gene TRBJ2-7; no reliable D call. The CDR3 has 14 residues. Germline loops: CDR1 MGHRA, CDR2 YSYEKL. Trimming left V 0 bases short and J 3 bases short, with 9 bases between. The CDR3 nucleotides are TGCGCCAGCAGCCAAGATAAGGCCAACTACGAGCAGTACTTC. Residues: CASSQDKANYEQYF.

CDR3 DNA: TGTGCCTGGATTACGGGGCGCCTCTATGGCTACACCTTC. Amino acids: CAWITGRLYGYTF. The chain recombines TRBV30 with TRBJ1-2, with TRBD1 as a possible D gene (5 bases). V lost 4 bases, J lost 4 bases, and 13 bases lay in between. The CDR3 is 13 amino acids. The germline V gene encodes CDR1 GTSNPN and CDR2 SVGIG (reference sequence).